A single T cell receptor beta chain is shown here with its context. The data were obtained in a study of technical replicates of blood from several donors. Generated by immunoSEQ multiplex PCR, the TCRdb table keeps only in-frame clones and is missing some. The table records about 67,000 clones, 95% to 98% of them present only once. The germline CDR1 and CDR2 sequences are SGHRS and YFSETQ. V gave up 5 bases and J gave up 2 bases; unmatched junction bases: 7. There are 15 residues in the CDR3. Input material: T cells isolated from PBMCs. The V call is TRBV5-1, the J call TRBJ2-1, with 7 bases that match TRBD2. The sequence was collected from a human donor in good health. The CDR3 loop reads CASRIAGATYNEQFF. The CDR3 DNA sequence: TGCGCCAGCAGAATAGCGGGTGCAACCTACAATGAGCAGTTCTTC.